This T cell receptor (beta chain) was found in a study of blood T cell repertoires in COVID-19. Overall study context: Italy, Spain and the United States were the sources of the convalescent and acute COVID-19 samples. T cells, B-cell-depleted T cells, or PBMCs supplied cDNA or gDNA.

Looked up from germline, CDR1 is LNHNV and CDR2 is YYDKDF (reference sequence). The CDR3 spans 17 residues. J gave up 7 bases and V 5 bases, and 15 bases lay outside the gene matches. One Seattle source followed patients from active infection through their disease course. Original data processing: From reference gene primer amplification, estimates of nucleated cell counts were derived. TCRdb's table, derived via immunoSEQ multiplex PCR, lists solely in-frame clones and lacks some. The V and J calls and clone size are taken from that table; D and trimming were inferred from the DNA. The sample consists of some 200,000 clones, about 93% of them appearing once.

What was sequenced was peripheral blood. The source of this sequence is a young man with COVID-19, enrolled during active disease. The chain recombines TRBV15 with TRBJ2-2; 8 bases map to TRBD2. CDR3 sequence (DNA): TGTGCCACCAGCGTAACCTCGGGGGGGCCCGATCACGGGGAGCTGTTTTTT. Translation gives CATSVTSGGPDHGELFF.